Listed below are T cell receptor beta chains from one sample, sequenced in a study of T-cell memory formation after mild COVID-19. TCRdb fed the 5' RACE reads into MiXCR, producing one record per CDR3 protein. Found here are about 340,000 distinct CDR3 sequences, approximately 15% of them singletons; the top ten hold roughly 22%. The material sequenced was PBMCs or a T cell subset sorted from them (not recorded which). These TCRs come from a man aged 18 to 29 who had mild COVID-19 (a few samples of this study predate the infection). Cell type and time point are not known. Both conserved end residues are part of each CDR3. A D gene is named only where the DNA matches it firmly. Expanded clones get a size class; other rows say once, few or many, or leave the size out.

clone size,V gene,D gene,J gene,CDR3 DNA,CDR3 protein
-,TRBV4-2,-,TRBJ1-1,TGTGCCAGCAGCCAAGGGGGAAGAGTGGCTTTCTTT,CASSQGGRVAFF
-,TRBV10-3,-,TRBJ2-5,TGTGCCATCAGTGATTACAGGGTAGCGGAGACCCAGTACTTC,CAISDYRVAETQYF
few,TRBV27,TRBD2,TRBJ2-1,TGTGCCAGCAAACCGATCCGGACTAGCGGGGGGGTTAGCTCCTACAATGAGCAGTTCTTC,CASKPIRTSGGVSSYNEQFF
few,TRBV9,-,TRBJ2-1,TGTGCCAGCAGCGCCCGAATTGTTAGCTACAATGAGCAGTTCTTC,CASSARIVSYNEQFF
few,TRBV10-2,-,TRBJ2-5,TGCGCCAGCAGCCAGGGGCCGCCGGGACTTCAAGAGACCCAGTACTTC,CASSQGPPGLQETQYF
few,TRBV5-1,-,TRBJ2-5,TGCGCCAGCAGCAGATACCCCGAAGAGACCCAGTACTTC,CASSRYPEETQYF
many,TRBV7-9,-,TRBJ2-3,TGTGCCAGCTTCGCGGGCACAGATACGCAGTATTTT,CASFAGTDTQYF
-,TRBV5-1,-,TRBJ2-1,TGCGCCAGCAGCTTCGCCCTCCCCGGAGAGCAGTTCTTC,CASSFALPGEQFF
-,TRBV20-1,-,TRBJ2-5,TGCAGTGCTAGTACCCGGGAGCAAGAGACCCAGTACTTC,CSASTREQETQYF
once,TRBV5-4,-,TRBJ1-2,TGTGCCAGCAGCTTGGCGGGCATGACGAACTATGGCTACACCTTC,CASSLAGMTNYGYTF
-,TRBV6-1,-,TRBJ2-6,TGTGCCAGCAGTCTGGCCAACGTCCTGACTTTC,CASSLANVLTF
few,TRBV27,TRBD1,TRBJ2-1,TGTGCCAGCCGACATACGGAACAGGGGAGTGAGCAGTTCTTC,CASRHTEQGSEQFF
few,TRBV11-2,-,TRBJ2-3,TGTGCCAGCAGCTCAGGTCCTACCCGCACAGATACGCAGTATTTT,CASSSGPTRTDTQYF
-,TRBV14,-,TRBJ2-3,TGTGCCAGCAGCCATTCAACCGGCCACAGGGTAGCAGATACGCAGTATTTT,CASSHSTGHRVADTQYF
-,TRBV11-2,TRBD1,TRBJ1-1,TGTGCCAGCAGCTGGGTTCCTTCACCCGAGGACAGGTTCATGAACACTGAAGCTTTCTTT,CASSWVPSPEDRFMNTEAFF
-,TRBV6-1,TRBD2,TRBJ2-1,TGTGCCAGCAGTCCCGGACTAGCAGGGGAGCAGTTCTTC,CASSPGLAGEQFF
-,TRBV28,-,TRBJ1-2,TGTGCCAGCAGTCTTACGTTAGTCCTTGGCTACACCTTC,CASSLTLVLGYTF
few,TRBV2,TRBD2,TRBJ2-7,TGTGCCAGCAGTGAACCGGGGGGAAGAAACGAGCAGTACTTC,CASSEPGGRNEQYF
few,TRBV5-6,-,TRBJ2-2,TGTGCCAGCAGCGACCGTTCGGGAAGGCGAGGGGAGCTGTTTTTT,CASSDRSGRRGELFF
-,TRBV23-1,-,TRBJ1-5,TGCGCCAGCAGCATAACTCCCCGTGAGGGTGGGCAGCCCCAGCATTTT,CASSITPREGGQPQHF
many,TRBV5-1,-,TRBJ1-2,TGCGCCAGCAGCCCATATGGCACTAACTATGGCTACACCTTC,CASSPYGTNYGYTF
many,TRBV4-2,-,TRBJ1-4,TGTGCCAGCAGCCACTGGGGGGGTTCTAATGAAAAACTGTTTTTT,CASSHWGGSNEKLFF
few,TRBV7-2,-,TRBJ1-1,TGTGCCAGCAGCTACCGGATGGGGAACACTGAAGCTTTCTTT,CASSYRMGNTEAFF
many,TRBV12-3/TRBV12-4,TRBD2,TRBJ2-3,TGTGCCAGCAGTTTAATAGCGGGGGGCACAGATACGCAGTATTTT,CASSLIAGGTDTQYF
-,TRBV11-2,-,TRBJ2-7,TGTGCCAGCAGAATAATCAAGGGGAACGCCTACGAGCAGTACTTC,CASRIIKGNAYEQYF
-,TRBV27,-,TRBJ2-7,TGTGCCAGCAGTTTTTCGCCGTCCGGGCCCCGGGAGCAGTACTTC,CASSFSPSGPREQYF
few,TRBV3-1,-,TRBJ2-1,TGTGCCAGCAGCCAAGGACCGGGCGGGGAGCAGTTCTTC,CASSQGPGGEQFF
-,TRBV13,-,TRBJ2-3,TGTGCCAGCAGCCCAGTGGACAGCAGCACAGATACGCAGTATTTT,CASSPVDSSTDTQYF
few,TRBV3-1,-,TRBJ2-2,TGTGCCAGCAGCCAAGATGGCCAGGGGAAGATCGGGGAGCTGTTTTTT,CASSQDGQGKIGELFF
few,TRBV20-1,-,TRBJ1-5,TGCAGTGCTAGGAGGTCGGCGAATCAGCCCCAGCATTTT,CSARRSANQPQHF
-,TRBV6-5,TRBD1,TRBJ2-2,TGTGCCAGCAGTCATTCTCTTCCGACAGGGACGAACACCGGGGAGCTGTTTTTT,CASSHSLPTGTNTGELFF
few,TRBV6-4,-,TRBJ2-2,TGTGCCAGCAGCCCTCAGGGTCCACCGAACACCGGGGAGCTGTTTTTT,CASSPQGPPNTGELFF
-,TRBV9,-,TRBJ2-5,TGTGCCAGCAATATTGGGGGCAGAGAGACCCAGTACTTC,CASNIGGRETQYF
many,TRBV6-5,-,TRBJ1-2,TGTGCCAGCAGTTACCGAACATCGGGGCAGTTTGGAGGCTACACCTTC,CASSYRTSGQFGGYTF
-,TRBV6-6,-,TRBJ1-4,TGTGCCAGCAGTGCACAGCCGTCGTGGGAAAAACTGTTTTTT,CASSAQPSWEKLFF
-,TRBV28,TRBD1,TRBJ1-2,TGTGCCAGCAGTTTATCCCCGCTGGGACAGCGTTCCTATGGCTACACCTTC,CASSLSPLGQRSYGYTF
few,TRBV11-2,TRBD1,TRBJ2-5,TGTGCCAGCAGCTTCGAAGCGACAGGGAGAGAGACCCAGTACTTC,CASSFEATGRETQYF
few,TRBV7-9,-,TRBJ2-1,TGTGCCAGCAGACCGCCCTCCAGGGGAATAGAGCAGTTCTTC,CASRPPSRGIEQFF
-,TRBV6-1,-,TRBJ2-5,TGTGCCAGCAGTGAAGCTCTGGGAGGGGGTCAAGAGACCCAGTACTTC,CASSEALGGGQETQYF
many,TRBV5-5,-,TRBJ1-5,TGTGCCAGCAGCTTAGTGGTGGCCAACAATCAGCCCCAGCATTTT,CASSLVVANNQPQHF
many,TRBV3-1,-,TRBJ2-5,TGTGCCAGCAGCCTCGATGGTAGGAGGGAGACCCAGTACTTC,CASSLDGRRETQYF
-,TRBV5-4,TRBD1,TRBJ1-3,TGTGCCAGCAGCTTGGGGACAGGGACTTCTGGAAACACCATATATTTT,CASSLGTGTSGNTIYF
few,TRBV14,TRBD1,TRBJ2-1,TGTGCCAGCAGCCAAGCAGGGGGCGGCGATGAGCAGTTCTTC,CASSQAGGGDEQFF
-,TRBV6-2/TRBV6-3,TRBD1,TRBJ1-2,TGTGCCAGCAGTTACTCACGACAGGGGGCATATGGCTACACCTTC,CASSYSRQGAYGYTF
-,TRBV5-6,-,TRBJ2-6,TGTGCCAGCGGGGTCAGGGTCTCTGGGGCCAACGTCCTGACTTTC,CASGVRVSGANVLTF
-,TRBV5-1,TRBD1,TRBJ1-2,TGCGCCAGCAGCTGGGGACAGAGTCTCGGCTACACCTTC,CASSWGQSLGYTF
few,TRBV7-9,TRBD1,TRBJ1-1,TGTGCCAGCGTGGACAGGGCGATGAACACTGAAGCTTTCTTT,CASVDRAMNTEAFF
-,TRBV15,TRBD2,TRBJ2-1,TGTGCCACCAGCAGAGATCCAGCGGGAGAGCAGTTCTTC,CATSRDPAGEQFF
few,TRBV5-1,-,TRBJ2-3,TGCGCCAGCAGCTCGGCGGTCACAGATACGCAGTATTTT,CASSSAVTDTQYF
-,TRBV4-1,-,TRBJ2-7,TGCGCCAGCAGCCAAGTGGGCTTGGGGCCAGGCGACGAGCAGTACTTC,CASSQVGLGPGDEQYF
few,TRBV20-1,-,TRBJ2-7,TGCAGTGTGAGTGACAGCTACTACGAGCAGTACTTC,CSVSDSYYEQYF
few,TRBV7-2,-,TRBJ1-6,TGTGCCAGCAGTAACGAATTGGGGAGTGGAACCTATAATTCACCCCTCCACTTT,CASSNELGSGTYNSPLHF